The present entry profiles one TCR beta chain with its context. CDR1 and CDR2 (germline): GTSNPN, SVGIG (reference sequence). The length of the CDR3 is 13 residues. V lost 4 bases, J lost 10 bases, and 16 bases lay in between. This record comes from a study of T cell changes during pregnancy in multiple sclerosis. This table comes from immunoSEQ multiplex PCR, and its TCRdb copy is limited to in-frame clones, with some not included. The sample consists of under 150,000 clones, 90% to 98% of them appearing once. The J gene is TRBJ1-4, the V gene TRBV30, with D hard to call. The sequence derives from a female donor with multiple sclerosis, enrolled in a pregnancy study. Source: peripheral blood, taken after pregnancy. The CDR3 sequence is CAWNRGMEVKLFF. For the CDR3, the DNA is TGTGCCTGGAATAGAGGTATGGAGGTAAAACTGTTTTTT.